Following are 5 T cell receptor beta chains from one sample sequenced in a study of cytomegalovirus exposure and HLA in healthy donors. PCR amplification relied on 60 Vbeta primers (plus 13 Jbeta primers). Assay: immunoSEQ multiplex PCR; the TCRdb copy retains only in-frame clones and omits some. The ten most abundant clones cover more than 9% of a sample with more than 45,000 clones. The specimen was PBMCs. These receptors were obtained from a woman in her twenties or thirties in good health and CMV-seropositive.

This rearrangement joins TRBV18 to TRBJ1-5; 7 positions match TRBD1. CDR1 is KGHSH and CDR2 is LQKENI in the germline V gene. V shed 5 bases and J 5 bases; nucleotides not matched to a gene: 9. The length of the CDR3 is 15 residues. The CDR3 DNA is TGTGCCAGCTCATTACGACAGGGACGATATCAGCCCCAGCATTTT. Translated: CASSLRQGRYQPQHF.

V gene TRBV6-1 combines with J gene TRBJ1-5; possibly TRBD1 for D (6 bases). The CDR3 contains 13 residues. V was pared by 4 bases and J by 3 bases, with 7 bases between. Germline V CDR1 and CDR2: MNHNS, SASEGT. CDR3 amino acids: CASSGDNNQPQHF. Written as DNA, the CDR3 is TGTGCCAGCAGTGGGGACAACAATCAGCCCCAGCATTTT.

The chain is built from TRBV29-1 and TRBJ2-3; TRBD2 is a possible D gene (6 bases). This CDR3 has 13 residues. Germline V gene data show CDR1 as SQVTM and CDR2 as ANQGSEA. The V gene lost 4 bases and the J gene lost 0 bases, with 8 bases spanning the gap. The DNA of the CDR3 is TGCAGCGTTGTAGGGACTAGCACAGATACGCAGTATTTT. It specifies CSVVGTSTDTQYF.

This sequence joins TRBV13 and TRBJ1-2, with TRBD1 identical over 8 bases. Germline V gene lookup returns CDR1 PRHDT and CDR2 FYEKMQ (reference sequence). CDR3 length: 14 amino acids. V was clipped by 5 bases and J by 1 base; unmatched bases: 3. The CDR3 loop reads CASSVDRVNYGYTF. Here the CDR3 DNA reads TGTGCCAGCAGCGTGGACAGGGTTAACTATGGCTACACCTTC.

As regards this clone: One end of the junction is discordant with germline, which a read error may explain. The rearrangement links TRBV7-7 to TRBJ2-1, with TRBD2 as a possible D gene (5 bases). The germline gives CDR1 SSHAT, CDR2 FNYEAQ (reference sequence). The CDR3 is made up of 16 amino acids. The CDR3 sequence: CASSLIAGAEASEQFF. The DNA for the CDR3 is TGTGCTAGCAGCTTAATTGCGGGCGCGGAAGCGAGTGAGCAGTTCTTC.